The 30 T cell receptor beta chains listed next were all sequenced from one sample in a study of CD8+ T cells in alopecia areata. Once RNA had been extracted, it was reverse transcribed into cDNA to act as the sequencing template. Sequenced by immunoSEQ multiplex PCR; TCRdb stores in-frame clones only, minus some. The sample lists about 190,000 clones, less than 65% seen once, with around 0.92% in the top ten. The treatment was: oral pan-JAK inhibitor, 5-10 mg twice daily. The input for sequencing was CD4+ T cells sorted from blood, taken at week 24, from a patient treated with tofacitinib. These receptor sequences come from a human donor with alopecia areata.

This sequence joins TRBV29-1 and TRBJ1-2; no clear D. This CDR3 is built from 13 residues. Germline V lookup: CDR1 SQVTM, CDR2 ANQGSEA. Trimming left V 4 bases short and J 5 bases short, with 14 bases between. The CDR3 loop reads CSVGGIEGYGYTF. The CDR3 DNA reads as TGCAGCGTTGGAGGCATTGAGGGATATGGCTACACCTTC.

The rearrangement uses TRBV29-1 and TRBJ2-7, with a tentative D call TRBD1 (5 bases). V was cut by 4 bases and J by 3 bases, with 10 bases left in between. Germline CDR1 SQVTM, CDR2 ANQGSEA. This CDR3 has 12 residues. CDR3 DNA sequence: TGCAGCGTTGGGGGCACGCACTACGAGCAGTACTTC. It encodes CSVGGTHYEQYF.

This chain links TRBV30 with TRBJ2-1; a weak D match, TRBD2 (7 bases). V was cut by 3 bases and J by 3 bases, with 15 bases left in between. This CDR3 has 15 amino acids. In germline, CDR1 is GTSNPN, CDR2 SVGIG (reference sequence). The chain's CDR3 is CAWRPGGGGYNEQFF. The CDR3 coding sequence is TGTGCCTGGAGGCCCGGAGGGGGGGGCTACAATGAGCAGTTCTTC.

This clone was recorded only once. The CDR3 sequence is CASSFGTGAVNTEAFF. The CDR3 nucleotides are TGTGCCAGCAGCTTTGGGACAGGGGCTGTGAACACTGAAGCTTTCTTT. The V call is TRBV5-6, the J call TRBJ1-1, with 10 bases matching TRBD1. V lost 2 bases and J lost 0; bases outside the gene matches: 4. The CDR3 has 16 residues. Germline V gene data show CDR1 as SGHDT and CDR2 as YYEEEE. The variable domain in full, with the rest retrieved from reference TRBV5-6 and TRBJ1-1, is DAGVTQSPTHLIKTRGQQVTLRCSPKSGHDTVSWYQQALGQGPQFIFQYYEEEERQRGNFPDRFSGHQFPNYSSELNVNALLLGDSALYLCASSFGTGAVNTEAFFGQGTRLTVV.

The chain uses TRBV15 and TRBJ2-1; 10 nucleotides agree with TRBD2. The V gene's germline CDR1 is LNHNV and CDR2 YYDKDF (reference sequence). V trimming: 8 bases; J trimming: 6 bases; junction bases outside the gene matches: 4. The CDR3 sequence is 13 residues long. The CDR3 DNA sequence: TGTGCCACCGGGACTAGCGTCCCCAATGAGCAGTTCTTC. Translating it yields CATGTSVPNEQFF.

This chain links TRBV27 with TRBJ2-4; no reliable D call. V gave up 5 bases and J gave up 2 bases, with 1 base separating them. This CDR3 is built from 11 residues. In germline, CDR1 is MNHEY, CDR2 SMNVEV (reference sequence). The CDR3 reads CASSTKNIQYF. For the CDR3, the DNA is TGTGCCAGCAGTACCAAAAACATTCAGTACTTC.

The J gene is TRBJ1-1, the V gene TRBV5-1; 12 bases match TRBD1. CDR1 and CDR2 from the germline V gene are SGHRS and YFSETQ. This CDR3 has 15 residues. The ends lost 4 bases at V and 6 bases at J; junction bases unmatched: 7. Here the CDR3 DNA reads TGCGCCAGCAGCCTAACGGGACAGGGGGCGGCTGAAGCTTTCTTT. Its translation is CASSLTGQGAAEAFF.

The chain uses TRBV30 and TRBJ1-1, with 7 bases that match TRBD1. Per germline, CDR1 GTSNPN and CDR2 SVGIG (reference sequence). V was pared by 7 bases and J by 0 bases, with 5 bases of the junction left unmatched. There are 13 residues in the CDR3. CDR3 sequence (DNA): TGTGCCTTAATGGGACAGTTGAACACTGAAGCTTTCTTT. This translates into CALMGQLNTEAFF.

The chain combines TRBV29-1 with TRBJ2-7; either TRBD1 or TRBD2 may supply D (7 bases each). Germline assignment: CDR1 SQVTM and CDR2 ANQGSEA. Trimming took off 6 bases at V and 3 bases at J, with 12 bases between the two ends. The CDR3 has 12 amino acids. The CDR3 region has the DNA TGCAGCGTCCAGGGGGGGAACTACGAGCAGTACTTC. It specifies CSVQGGNYEQYF.

The J gene is TRBJ2-7, the V gene TRBV29-1, with D hard to call. V was cut by 3 bases and J by 7 bases, with 19 bases left in between. Germline V gene data show CDR1 as SQVTM and CDR2 as ANQGSEA. The CDR3 spans 14 residues. In DNA form, the CDR3 reads TGCAGCGTTGAGAGGCCGGGCGTCGGCAGGGAGCAGTACTTC. Residues: CSVERPGVGREQYF.

This clone has just one count. V usage is TRBV27 and J usage is TRBJ1-5; 7 nucleotides line up with TRBD1. The J segment lost 4 bases and the V segment lost 6 bases, leaving 6 bases of the junction unmatched. Germline CDR1 MNHEY, CDR2 SMNVEV (reference sequence). CDR3 size: 14 residues. CDR3 in amino acids: CASSVVRGNQPQHF. The CDR3 coding sequence is TGTGCCAGCAGCGTTGTCAGGGGGAATCAGCCCCAGCATTTT.

This clone has at least ten counts. The chain joins TRBV25-1 to TRBJ2-1, with D tentatively TRBD2 (7 bases). Germline-derived CDR1 and CDR2 are MGHDK and SYGVNS. CDR3 length: 14 amino acids. CDR3 in DNA: TGTGCGAGTTCTCTTGTGGGGGGGCCGAGTGAGCAGTTCTTC. Protein: CASSLVGGPSEQFF.

The chain uses TRBV25-1 and TRBJ2-2; tentatively, D is TRBD1 or TRBD2 (6 bases each). CDR1 is MGHDK, CDR2 SYGVNS, per germline. The CDR3 is 15 amino acids. V lost 2 bases, J lost 6 bases, and 13 bases lay in between. CDR3 sequence: CASSESRGRSGELFF. The CDR3 DNA follows: TGTGCCAGCAGTGAAAGCCGGGGGCGATCCGGGGAGCTGTTTTTT.

The J gene is TRBJ1-6, the V gene TRBV2; D unclear. Germline values: CDR1 SNHLY, CDR2 FYNNEI. The CDR3 consists of 13 residues. V was trimmed by 1 base and J by 13 bases, leaving 11 bases between them. The CDR3 DNA reads as TGTGCCAGCAGTGAAGGCTCGGCAAACCCCCTCCACTTT. This sequence encodes CASSEGSANPLHF. The whole variable domain, remainder taken from reference TRBV2 and TRBJ1-6, is EPEVTQTPSHQVTQMGQEVILRCVPISNHLYFYWYRQILGQKVEFLVSFYNNEISEKSEIFDDQFSVERPDGSNFTLKIRSTKLEDSAMYFCASSEGSANPLHFGNGTRLTVT.

The V gene is TRBV30, the J gene TRBJ1-2; tentative D call: TRBD1 (6 bases). This CDR3 region has 14 residues. V was trimmed by 0 bases and J by 7 bases, leaving 15 bases between them. CDR1 and CDR2 (germline): GTSNPN, SVGIG (reference sequence). CDR3 protein: CAWSVLQGMVGYTF. DNA of the CDR3: TGTGCCTGGAGTGTGCTCCAGGGGATGGTTGGCTACACCTTC.

The chain combines TRBV15 with TRBJ1-2; 7 nucleotides agree with TRBD1. Per the germline V gene, CDR1 is LNHNV and CDR2 is YYDKDF (reference sequence). The length of the CDR3 is 13 residues. J gave up 5 bases and V 0 bases, and 0 bases lay outside the gene matches. The CDR3 nucleotides are TGTGCCACCAGCAGAGAGGGACAGTATGGCTACACCTTC. Amino acid sequence: CATSREGQYGYTF.

This clone was picked up a small number of times. CDR3 region: CASSLPGGAGGYTF. DNA for the CDR3: TGTGCCAGCAGCTTACCGGGGGGCGCGGGCGGCTACACCTTC. The J gene is TRBJ1-2, the V gene TRBV11-2; perhaps TRBD1 as D (6 bases). From germline, CDR1 is SGHAT and CDR2 FQNNGV. V was pared by 2 bases and J by 8 bases, with 15 bases between. The CDR3 runs 14 residues.

This clone was counted a few times. The chain has TRBV23-1 and TRBJ1-4; 8 positions agree with TRBD1. TRBV23-1 counts as an open reading frame of uncertain function. The CDR3 loop spans 17 amino acids. The ends lost 6 bases at V and 11 bases at J; junction bases unmatched: 20. The CDR3 DNA sequence: TGCGCCAGCAGACGAAGGCCACGGACAGGGACGACGAGGAAACTGTTTTTT. Protein sequence: CASRRRPRTGTTRKLFF.

This clone came up a few times. The rearrangement uses TRBV29-1 and TRBJ2-1; D unclear. The CDR3 consists of 11 residues. Deletions cut 6 bases from V and 4 bases from J, with 7 bases between. The germline V gene encodes CDR1 SQVTM and CDR2 ANQGSEA. The CDR3 region has the DNA TGCAGCGTCGACATGTACAATGAGCAGTTCTTC. Its protein is CSVDMYNEQFF.

This chain uses TRBV25-1 with TRBJ2-7, with D perhaps matching TRBD1 (6 bases). The CDR3 has 13 amino acids. Germline CDR1 is MGHDK and CDR2 is SYGVNS. V lost 4 bases, J lost 4 bases, and 11 bases lay in between. The chain's CDR3 is CASSGRTEYEQYF. The CDR3 DNA reads TGTGCCAGCAGTGGCCGGACAGAATACGAGCAGTACTTC.

The table lists this clone with a count of one. This sequence joins TRBV11-2 and TRBJ1-2; D may be TRBD1 (6 bases). The germline CDR1 and CDR2 sequences are SGHAT and FQNNGV. CDR3 length equals 15 residues. The V and J ends lost 5 bases and 6 bases respectively, with 19 bases between them. The CDR3 region is CASSVTTGTIHGYTF. CDR3 DNA: TGTGCCAGCAGCGTCACAACCGGGACAATCCATGGCTACACCTTC. The variable domain in full, completed from reference TRBV11-2 and TRBJ1-2, reads EAGVAQSPRYKIIEKRQSVAFWCNPISGHATLYWYQQILGQGPKLLIQFQNNGVVDDSQLPKDRFSAERLKGVDSTLKIQPAKLEDSAVYLCASSVTTGTIHGYTFGSGTRLTVV.

There are a few counts of this clone. The rearrangement uses TRBV4-2 and TRBJ2-4; D is possibly TRBD2 (5 bases). Trimming pared 1 base from V and 3 bases from J, leaving 10 bases between. CDR3 length: 15 residues. The germline V gene encodes CDR1 LGHNA and CDR2 YNFKEQ. The DNA for the CDR3 is TGTGCCAGCAGCCAAGGTCGGGATGACAAAAACATTCAGTACTTC. Amino acids: CASSQGRDDKNIQYF.

This rearrangement joins TRBV4-3 to TRBJ1-4; no reliable D call. This CDR3 is 14 amino acids long. Germline V gives CDR1 LGHNA, CDR2 YSLEER. The V end lost 1 base, the J end lost 7 bases, and 10 bases lay between the germline ends. The CDR3 bases are TGCGCCAGCAGCCAAGGCAGGAAGGGTGAAAAACTGTTTTTT. Translating gives CASSQGRKGEKLFF.

This chain connects TRBV10-2 to TRBJ1-1; 10 bases are shared with TRBD1. The junction had 9 bases not matched to a gene; V was cut back by 7 bases and J by 10 bases. CDR1 is WSHSY, CDR2 SAAADI, per germline. This CDR3 region has 13 residues. The CDR3 DNA sequence: TGCGCCAGCATTCCGGACAGGGGGTATGTAGCTTTCTTT. It translates to CASIPDRGYVAFF.

V and J are TRBV29-1 and TRBJ1-6; 9 bases line up with TRBD1. The germline CDR1 and CDR2 sequences are SQVTM and ANQGSEA. CDR3 length: 16 residues. The V and J ends lost 8 bases and 3 bases, in that order; junction bases with no gene match: 11. DNA for the CDR3: TGCAGCCTACAAGCCTCGGACAGGGGCTATAATTCACCCCTCCACTTT. As protein: CSLQASDRGYNSPLHF.

In this sample, this clone turned up a few times. The chain carries TRBV23-1 and TRBJ2-1; 8 nucleotides line up with TRBD2. TRBV23-1 is given ORF status, its function remaining uncertain. The CDR3 consists of 17 residues. J was trimmed by 3 bases and V by 0 bases; bases with no gene match: 7. The CDR3 loop reads CASSQSERSGSYNEQFF. The CDR3 coding sequence is TGCGCCAGCAGTCAATCGGAAAGAAGCGGGAGCTACAATGAGCAGTTCTTC.

CDR3 DNA: TGTGCCAGCGATAGTGCAGATACGCAGTATTTT. Amino acids: CASDSADTQYF. The gene calls are TRBV2 and TRBJ2-3; D gene unclear. Germline-derived CDR1 and CDR2 are SNHLY and FYNNEI. The length of the CDR3 is 11 residues. The germline V and J ends were trimmed by 8 bases and 4 bases, with 7 bases remaining between them.

The chain employs TRBV7-2 and TRBJ1-2, with 7 bases lining up with TRBD1. This CDR3 comprises 13 residues. Trimming cost V 5 bases and J 6 bases; bases outside gene matches: 6. The germline V gene has CDR1 SGHTA and CDR2 FQGNSA. Here the CDR3 DNA reads TGTGCCAGCAGCCCTGACAGGGTACATGGCTACACCTTC. Encoded protein: CASSPDRVHGYTF.

The chain uses TRBV30 and TRBJ1-1; 8 nucleotides match TRBD1. The V gene's germline CDR1 is GTSNPN and CDR2 SVGIG (reference sequence). J lost 2 bases, V lost 2 bases, and 4 bases had no gene match. The CDR3 runs to 14 residues. DNA of the CDR3: TGTGCCTGGAGTATCGGACAGGGAAACACTGAAGCTTTCTTT. Translating it yields CAWSIGQGNTEAFF. Based on the CDR3 plus reference TRBV30 and TRBJ1-1, the full variable domain is SQTIHQWPATLVQPVGSPLSLECTVEGTSNPNLYWYRQAAGRGLQLLFYSVGIGQISSEVPQNLSASRPQDRQFILSSKKLLLSDSGFYLCAWSIGQGNTEAFFGQGTRLTVV.

This clone was recorded a few times. J is TRBJ2-1 and V is TRBV18, with D possibly TRBD2 on 6 matching bases. This CDR3 is built from 13 residues. The V end lost 4 bases, the J end lost 5 bases, and 9 bases lay between the germline ends. Germline V gene lookup returns CDR1 KGHSH and CDR2 LQKENI. CDR3 DNA: TGTGCCAGCTCACACGGACTAAACAATGAGCAGTTCTTC. This translates into CASSHGLNNEQFF.